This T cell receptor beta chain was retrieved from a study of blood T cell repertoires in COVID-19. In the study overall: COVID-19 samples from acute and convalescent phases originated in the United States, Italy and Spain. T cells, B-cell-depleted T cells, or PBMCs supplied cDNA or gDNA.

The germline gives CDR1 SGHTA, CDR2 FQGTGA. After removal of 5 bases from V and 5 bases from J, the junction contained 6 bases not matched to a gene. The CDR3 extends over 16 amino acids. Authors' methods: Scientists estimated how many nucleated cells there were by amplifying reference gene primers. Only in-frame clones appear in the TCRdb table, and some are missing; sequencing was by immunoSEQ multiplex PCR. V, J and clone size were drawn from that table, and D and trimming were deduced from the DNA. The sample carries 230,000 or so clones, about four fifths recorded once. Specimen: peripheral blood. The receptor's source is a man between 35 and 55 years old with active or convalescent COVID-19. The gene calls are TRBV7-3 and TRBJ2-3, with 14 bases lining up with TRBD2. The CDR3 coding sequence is TGTGCCAGCAGCCCCGGACTAGCGGGGGGCCAAGATACGCAGTATTTT. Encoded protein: CASSPGLAGGQDTQYF.